These 18 T cell receptor beta chains were sequenced from one sample in a study of blood T cell repertoires in COVID-19. The data were produced by immunoSEQ multiplex PCR, yet TCRdb's version contains in-frame clones alone and is incomplete. The sample includes around 100,000 clones, approximately 85% of them seen just once. Sequencing used peripheral blood. The receptors originated from a human donor in a cohort sampled during active COVID-19.

The CDR3 spells CASSFSGTSGRTDTQYF. The CDR3 DNA reads as TGCGCCAGCAGCTTTAGTGGCACGAGCGGGCGTACAGATACGCAGTATTTT. The chain uses TRBV5-1 and TRBJ2-3, with a weak D call TRBD2 (6 bases). Germline lookup yields CDR1 SGHRS and CDR2 YFSETQ. Trimming pared 2 bases from V and 3 bases from J, leaving 19 bases between. The CDR3 length is 17 residues.

The chain has TRBV6-6 and TRBJ2-5; D perhaps matches TRBD1 (6 bases). Looked up from germline, CDR1 is MNHNY and CDR2 is SVGAGI (reference sequence). This CDR3 spans 13 amino acids. Trimming shortened V by 6 bases and J by 2 bases, and 10 bases separated the two germline ends. This CDR3 is CASRADRQETQYF. CDR3 coding DNA: TGTGCCAGCAGGGCAGACAGGCAAGAGACCCAGTACTTC.

The chain employs TRBV9 and TRBJ2-5; D unresolved. Trimming removed 0 bases from V and 4 bases from J, with 10 bases in between. Germline V gene sequence: CDR1 SGDLS, CDR2 YYNGEE. CDR3 length: 14 residues. The chain's CDR3 is CASSVGVAPETQYF. DNA of the CDR3: TGTGCCAGCAGCGTAGGAGTAGCCCCAGAGACCCAGTACTTC.

Of note for this clone: This specimen includes other DNA sequences encoding the same CDR3. V is TRBV9 and J is TRBJ2-7, with unresolved D. With 2 bases removed from V and 0 bases from J, the gap between germline ends came to 9 bases. This CDR3 is built from 14 residues. Germline loops: CDR1 SGDLS, CDR2 YYNGEE. Here the CDR3 DNA reads TGTGCCAGCAGCGTTGCTACGAGCTCCTACGAGCAGTACTTC. This gives the protein CASSVATSSYEQYF.

The chain joins TRBV6-5 to TRBJ1-2, with 7 nucleotides matching TRBD1. With V trimmed by 5 bases and J by 5 bases, 8 bases remained unmatched. There are 14 residues in the CDR3. Germline CDR1 and CDR2: MNHEY and SVGAGI. The CDR3 sequence is CASSPNGQVYGYTF. The CDR3 DNA reads as TGTGCCAGCAGTCCGAACGGACAGGTTTATGGCTACACCTTC.

The genes are TRBV7-2 and TRBJ1-1; D may be TRBD1 (6 bases). CDR1 is SGHTA, CDR2 FQGNSA, per germline. The CDR3 consists of 15 residues. With 5 bases removed from V and 3 bases from J, the gap between germline ends came to 16 bases. The CDR3 DNA reads TGTGCCAGCAGCCAACCGCGGGGGCGGGACACTGAAGCTTTCTTT. Protein: CASSQPRGRDTEAFF.

This chain links TRBV19 with TRBJ1-5; D perhaps matches TRBD1 (6 bases). The germline V and J ends were trimmed by 2 bases and 2 bases, with 10 bases remaining between them. This CDR3 spans 15 amino acids. Germline loops: CDR1 LNHDA, CDR2 SQIVND (reference sequence). DNA of the CDR3: TGTGCCAGTAGTATACAAGGGGGGGGCAATCAGCCCCAGCATTTT. It is translated as CASSIQGGGNQPQHF.

This chain connects TRBV5-6 to TRBJ2-5; D unclear. The CDR3 has 14 amino acids. Germline loops: CDR1 SGHDT, CDR2 YYEEEE. Trimming cost V 0 bases and J 3 bases, with 9 bases left between them. Written as DNA, the CDR3 is TGTGCCAGCAGCTTGGAAGCACGGGAAGAGACCCAGTACTTC. Translation: CASSLEAREETQYF.

The CDR3 region is CASSQRGQRNEQFF. DNA for the CDR3: TGTGCCAGCAGTCAACGAGGACAGCGGAATGAGCAGTTCTTC. V is TRBV27 and J is TRBJ2-1; tentative D call: TRBD1 (6 bases). The CDR3 consists of 14 residues. Trimming left V 5 bases short and J 7 bases short, with 15 bases between. The germline V gene has CDR1 MNHEY and CDR2 SMNVEV (reference sequence).

This sequence joins TRBV6-1 and TRBJ2-1; 10 bases match TRBD2. The CDR3 has 18 residues. The V and J ends lost 2 bases and 7 bases, in that order; junction bases with no gene match: 14. Germline V gives CDR1 MNHNS, CDR2 SASEGT. The CDR3 nucleotides read TGTGCCAGCAGTGAAACCCCGATAGCGGGAGGTGGGGGAAATGAGCAGTTCTTC. This encodes CASSETPIAGGGGNEQFF.

The rearrangement joins TRBV19 to TRBJ2-1; TRBD2 matches at 11 bases. This CDR3 has 18 residues. The V gene's germline CDR1 is LNHDA and CDR2 SQIVND (reference sequence). V was pared by 5 bases and J by 3 bases, with 12 bases of the junction left unmatched. This chain's CDR3 is CASSVTLGLAGLYNEQFF. Here the CDR3 DNA reads TGTGCCAGTAGTGTAACCCTCGGACTAGCGGGTCTCTACAATGAGCAGTTCTTC.

CDR3 DNA sequence: TGTGCCTGGAGGGGGCGGGGCTACAATGAGCAGTTCTTC. Protein product: CAWRGRGYNEQFF. The genes are TRBV30 and TRBJ2-1; perhaps TRBD2 as D (6 bases). The V end lost 3 bases, the J end lost 3 bases, and 9 bases lay between the germline ends. The CDR3 totals 13 residues. CDR1 and CDR2 from the germline V gene are GTSNPN and SVGIG (reference sequence).

This clone was seen a few times. The V gene is TRBV30, the J gene TRBJ2-7, with 10 nucleotides matching TRBD2. CDR1 and CDR2 from the germline V gene are GTSNPN and SVGIG (reference sequence). With V trimmed by 1 base and J by 5 bases, 5 bases remained unmatched. The CDR3 spans 14 residues. CDR3 nucleotide sequence: TGTGCCTGGAGTGAGTTTCTAGCGGGAGACGAGCAGTACTTC. The encoded protein is CAWSEFLAGDEQYF.

This chain uses TRBV19 with TRBJ1-6; possible D gene TRBD1, 6 bases. The CDR3 length is 15 residues. CDR1 and CDR2 (germline): LNHDA, SQIVND (reference sequence). V lost 3 bases, J lost 6 bases, and 12 bases lay in between. The CDR3 DNA is TGTGCCAGTAGTATGGGAACAGGGTTTAATTCACCCCTCCACTTT. Translated, it gives CASSMGTGFNSPLHF.

This chain joins TRBV11-1 and TRBJ1-6; D is possibly TRBD1 (5 bases). The V and J ends lost 6 bases and 1 base respectively, with 7 bases between them. The length of the CDR3 is 14 residues. The germline gives CDR1 SGHAT, CDR2 FQDESV (reference sequence). CDR3 sequence (DNA): TGTGCCAGCAGACGGACATCCTATAATTCACCCCTCCACTTT. This translates into CASRRTSYNSPLHF.

This chain connects TRBV5-1 to TRBJ2-5; D is unresolved. The length of the CDR3 is 14 residues. Germline CDR1 SGHRS, CDR2 YFSETQ. V lost 2 bases and J 5 bases, leaving 13 bases between the germline ends. The CDR3, as DNA: TGCGCCAGCAGCTTCGGAGATGCCGCGGAGACCCAGTACTTC. Its translation is CASSFGDAAETQYF.

V gene TRBV19 combines with J gene TRBJ1-2; D is perhaps TRBD1 (5 bases). Germline V CDR1 and CDR2: LNHDA, SQIVND (reference sequence). Trimming left V 7 bases short and J 6 bases short, with 15 bases between. The CDR3 runs to 13 residues. The CDR3 DNA follows: TGTGCCAGTAACCAGGGCAGGGTAAATGGCTACACCTTC. Encoded protein: CASNQGRVNGYTF.

The table lists this clone with a few counts. This chain links TRBV5-6 with TRBJ1-1, with TRBD1 matching 7 bases. Germline V gives CDR1 SGHDT, CDR2 YYEEEE. The CDR3 covers 14 residues. The V segment lost 5 bases and the J segment 4 bases; nucleotides outside the gene matches: 8. CDR3 bases: TGTGCCAGCAGTCAGCTGGGGACAGCCACTGAAGCTTTCTTT. Protein: CASSQLGTATEAFF. The full variable domain, its missing parts supplied by reference TRBV5-6 and TRBJ1-1, is DAGVTQSPTHLIKTRGQQVTLRCSPKSGHDTVSWYQQALGQGPQFIFQYYEEEERQRGNFPDRFSGHQFPNYSSELNVNALLLGDSALYLCASSQLGTATEAFFGQGTRLTVV.